Listed below are T cell receptor beta chains from one sample, sequenced in a study of T cells after yellow fever vaccination. TCRdb used MiXCR to reprocess the 5' RACE reads, holding one entry per CDR3 protein. The table lists hundreds of thousands of distinct CDR3 sequences, about a sixth of them singletons. The specimen was PBMCs, collected about 5 days after the first yellow fever vaccination. These TCRs come from a man aged 18 to 30 who received the YFV17D yellow fever vaccine. Each CDR3 is given with its conserved first and last residue. Each record gives: CDR3 length, V gene, D gene, J gene, clone size, CDR3 protein, CDR3 DNA. A D gene is named only where the DNA matches it firmly. The size field is filled for only some rows; it gives once, few, many or a size class.

16	TRBV19	NA	TRBJ2-3	NA	CASSGSRGARGDTQYF	TGTGCCAGTAGTGGGTCTCGAGGGGCACGGGGAGATACGCAGTATTTT
14	TRBV6-2/TRBV6-3	NA	TRBJ2-3	NA	CASSGPPEADTQYF	TGTGCCAGCAGCGGGCCACCCGAAGCAGATACGCAGTATTTT
13	TRBV5-1	NA	TRBJ1-2	NA	CASSFTATNGYTF	TGCGCCAGCAGCTTTACAGCTACAAATGGCTACACCTTC
13	TRBV7-9	NA	TRBJ2-5	few	CASSRGVGETQYF	TGTGCCAGCAGCCGGGGAGTCGGTGAGACCCAGTACTTC
14	TRBV6-5	NA	TRBJ1-6	NA	CASSYSEGNSPLHF	TGTGCCAGCAGTTACTCGGAGGGGAATTCACCCCTCCACTTT
11	TRBV5-4	NA	TRBJ1-2	few	CASSLGTGYTF	TGTGCCAGCAGCTTGGGGACGGGCTACACCTTC
14	TRBV7-2	NA	TRBJ2-4	NA	CASRARTVQNIQYF	TGTGCCAGCAGGGCCAGGACAGTCCAAAACATTCAGTACTTC
14	TRBV6-5	NA	TRBJ2-3	few	CASSSSPGPDTQYF	TGTGCCAGCAGTTCCTCACCGGGCCCAGATACGCAGTATTTT
16	TRBV4-2	TRBD2	TRBJ2-3	NA	CASSQRSSGATDTQYF	TGTGCCAGCAGCCAACGTTCGAGCGGGGCCACAGATACGCAGTATTTT
12	TRBV3-1	NA	TRBJ1-3	NA	CASSRGWDTIYF	TGTGCCAGCAGCCGAGGGTGGGACACCATATATTTT
15	TRBV27	TRBD2	TRBJ2-4	few	CASSPRGGAKNIQYF	TGTGCCAGCAGTCCCCGCGGGGGAGCCAAAAACATTCAGTACTTC
17	TRBV2	NA	TRBJ1-2	many	CASSLTRITSHPWGYTF	TGTGCCAGCAGCCTGACACGAATCACCTCGCACCCTTGGGGCTACACCTTC
15	TRBV11-3	NA	TRBJ2-5	NA	CASSSDSDVQETQYF	TGTGCCAGCAGCTCTGACAGCGACGTTCAAGAGACCCAGTACTTC
15	TRBV18	NA	TRBJ2-1	few	CASSPNGGDYNEQFF	TGTGCCAGCTCACCAAATGGCGGGGATTACAATGAGCAGTTCTTC
18	TRBV6-1	NA	TRBJ1-5	few	CASSGVAGPTGSNQPQHF	TGTGCCAGCAGTGGGGTGGCGGGGCCGACCGGGAGCAATCAGCCCCAGCATTTT